Below, one T cell receptor (beta chain) is given with its context. What it binds is unknown. The sample belongs to a study of cytomegalovirus exposure and HLA in healthy donors. Study information: An earlier analysis found fewer than 120 million unique TCR beta sequences from approximately 190 million T cells. Study-level findings and limits: Later analysis associated a missense DCLRE1C variant with TCR beta V- and J-gene trimming.

PCR was performed using 60 Vbeta and 13 Jbeta primers. Data came from immunoSEQ multiplex PCR; TCRdb stores just in-frame clones and leaves some out. The data show 90,000 to 110,000 clones, 69% seen once. This TCR derives from a woman between 70 and 85 years old in good health and CMV-seropositive. The specimen was PBMCs.

The CDR3 protein is CASDRGTTGGLQETQYF. DNA of the CDR3: TGTGCCTCGGACAGGGGAACAACTGGAGGGTTACAAGAGACCCAGTACTTC. The rearrangement uses TRBV30 and TRBJ2-5; 9 positions match TRBD1. Germline loops: CDR1 GTSNPN, CDR2 SVGIG (reference sequence). CDR3 length equals 17 residues. Trimming at V came to 7 bases and at J to 2 bases, leaving 17 bases not matched to a gene.